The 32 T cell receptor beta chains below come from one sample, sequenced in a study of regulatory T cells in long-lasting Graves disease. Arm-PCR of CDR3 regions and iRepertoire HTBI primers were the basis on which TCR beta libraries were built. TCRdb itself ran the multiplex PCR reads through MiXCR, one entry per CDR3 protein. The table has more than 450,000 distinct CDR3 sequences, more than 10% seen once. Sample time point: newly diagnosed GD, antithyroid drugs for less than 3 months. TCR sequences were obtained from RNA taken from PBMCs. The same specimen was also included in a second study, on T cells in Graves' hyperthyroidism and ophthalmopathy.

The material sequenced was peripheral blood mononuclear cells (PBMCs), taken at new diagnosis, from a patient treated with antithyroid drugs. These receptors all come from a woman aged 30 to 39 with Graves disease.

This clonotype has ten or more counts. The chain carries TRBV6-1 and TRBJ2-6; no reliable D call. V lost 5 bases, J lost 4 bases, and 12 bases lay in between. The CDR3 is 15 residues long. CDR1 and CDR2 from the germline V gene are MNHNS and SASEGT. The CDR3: CASSKGISGANVLTF. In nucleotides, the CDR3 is TGTGCCAGCAGTAAAGGGATCTCCGGGGCCAACGTCCTGACTTTC.

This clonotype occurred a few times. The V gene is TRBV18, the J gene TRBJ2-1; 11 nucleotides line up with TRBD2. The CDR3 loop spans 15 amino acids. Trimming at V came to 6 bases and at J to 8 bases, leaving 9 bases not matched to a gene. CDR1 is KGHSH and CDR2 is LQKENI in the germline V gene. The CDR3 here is CASSHTSGSLDEQFF. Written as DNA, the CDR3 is TGTGCCAGCTCCCACACTAGCGGGAGCTTGGATGAGCAGTTCTTC.

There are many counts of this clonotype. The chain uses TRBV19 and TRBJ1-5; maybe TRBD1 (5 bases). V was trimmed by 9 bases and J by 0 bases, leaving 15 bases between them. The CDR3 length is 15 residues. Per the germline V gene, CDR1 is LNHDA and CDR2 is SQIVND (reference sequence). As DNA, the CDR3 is TGTGCCAGCAGCAAAGGGGTCTATAGCAATCAGCCCCAGCATTTT. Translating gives CASSKGVYSNQPQHF.

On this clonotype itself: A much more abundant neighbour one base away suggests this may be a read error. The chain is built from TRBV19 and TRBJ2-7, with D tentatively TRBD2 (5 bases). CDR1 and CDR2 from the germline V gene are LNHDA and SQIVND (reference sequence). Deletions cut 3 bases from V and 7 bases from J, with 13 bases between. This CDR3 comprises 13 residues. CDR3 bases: TGTGCCAGTAGTATCCACCCCCGGGATGAGCAGTACTTC. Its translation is CASSIHPRDEQYF.

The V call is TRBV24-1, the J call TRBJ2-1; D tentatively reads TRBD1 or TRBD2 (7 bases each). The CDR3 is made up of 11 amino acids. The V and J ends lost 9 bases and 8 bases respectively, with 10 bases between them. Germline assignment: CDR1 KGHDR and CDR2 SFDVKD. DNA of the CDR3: TGTGCCACCCAGGGGGGGGATGAGCAGTTCTTC. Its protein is CATQGGDEQFF.

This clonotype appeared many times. The CDR3 nucleotides are TGCGCCAGCAGCTTGGCCCTTCAGGCGTTGACTAGTTGGGGTTACAATGAGCAGTTCTTC. The encoded protein is CASSLALQALTSWGYNEQFF. J is TRBJ2-1 and V is TRBV5-1, with D perhaps TRBD2 (6 bases). Deletions cut 0 bases from V and 4 bases from J, with 26 bases between. The CDR3 runs 20 residues. Germline V gene data show CDR1 as SGHRS and CDR2 as YFSETQ.

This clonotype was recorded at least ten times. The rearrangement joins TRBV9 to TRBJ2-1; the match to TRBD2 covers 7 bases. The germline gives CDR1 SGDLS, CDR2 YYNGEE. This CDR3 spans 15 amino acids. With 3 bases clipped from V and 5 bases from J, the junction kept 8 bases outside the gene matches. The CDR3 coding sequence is TGTGCCAGCAGCGGGTCCGGGACTATGCACAATGAGCAGTTCTTC. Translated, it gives CASSGSGTMHNEQFF.

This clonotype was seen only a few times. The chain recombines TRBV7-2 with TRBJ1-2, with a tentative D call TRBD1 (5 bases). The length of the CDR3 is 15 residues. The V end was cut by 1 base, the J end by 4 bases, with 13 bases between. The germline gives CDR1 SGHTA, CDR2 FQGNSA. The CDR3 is CASSLVGGGIYGYTF. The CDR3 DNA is TGTGCCAGCAGCTTAGTAGGCGGGGGGATCTATGGCTACACCTTC.

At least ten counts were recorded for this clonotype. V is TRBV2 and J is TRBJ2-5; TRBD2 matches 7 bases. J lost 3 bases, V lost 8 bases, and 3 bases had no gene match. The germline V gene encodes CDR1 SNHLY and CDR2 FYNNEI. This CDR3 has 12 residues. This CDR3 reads CASRGREETQYF. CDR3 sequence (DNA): TGTGCCAGCCGGGGGAGGGAAGAGACCCAGTACTTC.

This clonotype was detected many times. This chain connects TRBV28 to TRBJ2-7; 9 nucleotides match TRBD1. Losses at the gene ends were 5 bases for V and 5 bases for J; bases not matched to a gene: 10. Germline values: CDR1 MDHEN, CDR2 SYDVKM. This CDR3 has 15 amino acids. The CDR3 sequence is CASSPRGQGSDEQYF. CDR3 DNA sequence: TGTGCCAGCAGTCCGCGGGGACAGGGTAGCGACGAGCAGTACTTC.

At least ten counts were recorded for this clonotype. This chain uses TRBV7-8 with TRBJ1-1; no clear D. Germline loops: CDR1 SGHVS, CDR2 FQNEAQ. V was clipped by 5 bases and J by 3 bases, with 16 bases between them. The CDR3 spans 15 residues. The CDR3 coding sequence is TGTGCCAGCAGCCCCGGGTATCCCGGGGACACTGAAGCTTTCTTT. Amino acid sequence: CASSPGYPGDTEAFF.

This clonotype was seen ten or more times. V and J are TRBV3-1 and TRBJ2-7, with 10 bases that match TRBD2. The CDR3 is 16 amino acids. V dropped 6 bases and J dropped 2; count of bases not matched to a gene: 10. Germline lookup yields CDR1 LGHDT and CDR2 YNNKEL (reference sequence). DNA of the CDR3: TGTGCCAGCAGAAAAGGAGGGCTAGCGGGAGCCTACGAGCAGTACTTC. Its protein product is CASRKGGLAGAYEQYF.

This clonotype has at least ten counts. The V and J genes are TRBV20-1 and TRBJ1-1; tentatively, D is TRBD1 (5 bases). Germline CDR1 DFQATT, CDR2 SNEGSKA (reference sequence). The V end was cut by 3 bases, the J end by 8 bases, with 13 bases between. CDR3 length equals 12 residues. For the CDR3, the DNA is TGCAGTGCTAGCCAACAGGAATTAGAAGCTTTCTTT. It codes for CSASQQELEAFF.

The CDR3 region is CASSQDGTAVYGYTF. The CDR3 DNA reads TGTGCCAGCAGCCAAGATGGGACAGCGGTCTATGGCTACACCTTC. The chain links TRBV3-1 to TRBJ1-2, with 7 bases that match TRBD1. Germline trimming cut 0 bases from V and 4 bases from J; bases unmatched to any gene: 5. This CDR3 comprises 15 residues. Germline V gene sequence: CDR1 LGHDT, CDR2 YNNKEL (reference sequence).

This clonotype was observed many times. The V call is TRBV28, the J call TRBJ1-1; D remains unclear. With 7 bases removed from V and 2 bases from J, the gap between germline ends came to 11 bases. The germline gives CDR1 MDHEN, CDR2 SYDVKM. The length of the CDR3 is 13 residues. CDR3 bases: TGTGCCAGCACGTCTGGGTTAAACACTGAAGCTTTCTTT. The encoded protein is CASTSGLNTEAFF.

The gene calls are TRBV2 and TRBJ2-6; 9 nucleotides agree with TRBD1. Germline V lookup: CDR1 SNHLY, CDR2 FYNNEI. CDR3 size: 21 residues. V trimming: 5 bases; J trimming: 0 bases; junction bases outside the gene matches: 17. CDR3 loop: CASSKKAPRTGGFSGANVLTF. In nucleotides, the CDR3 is TGTGCCAGCAGTAAAAAGGCCCCCCGCACAGGGGGCTTCTCTGGGGCCAACGTCCTGACTTTC. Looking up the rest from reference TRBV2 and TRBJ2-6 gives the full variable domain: EPEVTQTPSHQVTQMGQEVILRCVPISNHLYFYWYRQILGQKVEFLVSFYNNEISEKSEIFDDQFSVERPDGSNFTLKIRSTKLEDSAMYFCASSKKAPRTGGFSGANVLTFGAGSRLTVL.

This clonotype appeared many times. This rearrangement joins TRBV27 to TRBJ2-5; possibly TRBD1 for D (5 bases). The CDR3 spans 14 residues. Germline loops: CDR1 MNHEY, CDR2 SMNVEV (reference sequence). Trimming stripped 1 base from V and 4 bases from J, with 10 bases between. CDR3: CASSLLPRAETQYF. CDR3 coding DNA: TGTGCCAGCAGTTTATTACCCAGGGCAGAGACCCAGTACTTC.

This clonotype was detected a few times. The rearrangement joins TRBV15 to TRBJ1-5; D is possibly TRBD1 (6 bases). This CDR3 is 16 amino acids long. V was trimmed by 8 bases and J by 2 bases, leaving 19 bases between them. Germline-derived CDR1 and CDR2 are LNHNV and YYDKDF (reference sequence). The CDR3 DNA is TGTGCCACCCAGGACAGAGAATTTGGCGGCAATCAGCCCCAGCATTTT. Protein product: CATQDREFGGNQPQHF.

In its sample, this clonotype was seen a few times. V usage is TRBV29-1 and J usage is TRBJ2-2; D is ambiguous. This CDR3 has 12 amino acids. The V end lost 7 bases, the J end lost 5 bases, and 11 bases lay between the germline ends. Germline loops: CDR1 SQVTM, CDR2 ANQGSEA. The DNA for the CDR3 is TGCAGCGCTCTCGGAAATACCGGGGAGCTGTTTTTT. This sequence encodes CSALGNTGELFF.

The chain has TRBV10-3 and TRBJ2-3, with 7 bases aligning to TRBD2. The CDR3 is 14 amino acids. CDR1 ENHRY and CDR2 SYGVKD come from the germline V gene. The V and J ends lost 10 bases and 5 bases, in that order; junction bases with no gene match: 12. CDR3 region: CATGASGTEDTQYF. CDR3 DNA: TGTGCCACCGGGGCTAGCGGAACCGAAGATACGCAGTATTTT.

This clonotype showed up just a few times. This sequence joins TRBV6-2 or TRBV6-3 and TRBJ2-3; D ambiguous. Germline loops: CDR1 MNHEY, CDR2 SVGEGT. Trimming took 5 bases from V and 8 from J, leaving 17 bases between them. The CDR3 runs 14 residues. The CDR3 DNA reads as TGTGCCAGCAGTGAAGTGCCCTCCACTTTTACGCAGTATTTT. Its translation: CASSEVPSTFTQYF.

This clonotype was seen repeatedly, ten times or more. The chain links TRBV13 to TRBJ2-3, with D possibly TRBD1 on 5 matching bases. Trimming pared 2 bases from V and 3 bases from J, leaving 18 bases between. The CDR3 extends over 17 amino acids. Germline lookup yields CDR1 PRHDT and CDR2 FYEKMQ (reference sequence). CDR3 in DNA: TGTGCCAGCAGCTTACTTGGCCTTGACAGCCCTACAGATACGCAGTATTTT. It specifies CASSLLGLDSPTDTQYF.

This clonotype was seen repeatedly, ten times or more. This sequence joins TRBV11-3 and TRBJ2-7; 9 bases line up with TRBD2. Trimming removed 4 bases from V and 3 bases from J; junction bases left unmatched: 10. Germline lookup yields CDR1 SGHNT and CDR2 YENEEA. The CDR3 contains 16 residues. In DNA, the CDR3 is TGTGCCAGCAGCTCACCACCCAGGACTAGCGACTACGAGCAGTACTTC. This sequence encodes CASSSPPRTSDYEQYF.

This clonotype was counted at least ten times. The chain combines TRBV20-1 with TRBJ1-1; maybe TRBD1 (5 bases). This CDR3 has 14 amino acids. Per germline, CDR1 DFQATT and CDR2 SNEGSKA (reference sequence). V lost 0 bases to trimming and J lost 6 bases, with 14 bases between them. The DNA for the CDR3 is TGCAGTGCTAGAGAGGTGGGGCAGGGACCTGAAGCTTTCTTT. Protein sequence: CSAREVGQGPEAFF.

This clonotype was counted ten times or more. CDR3 residues: CSAKGQAGGELFF. The DNA for the CDR3 is TGCAGTGCTAAGGGACAGGCTGGCGGGGAGCTGTTTTTT. The chain employs TRBV20-1 and TRBJ2-2; TRBD1 matches at 8 bases. The V gene's germline CDR1 is DFQATT and CDR2 SNEGSKA (reference sequence). V was pared by 4 bases and J by 7 bases, with 5 bases of the junction left unmatched. The CDR3 is 13 amino acids.

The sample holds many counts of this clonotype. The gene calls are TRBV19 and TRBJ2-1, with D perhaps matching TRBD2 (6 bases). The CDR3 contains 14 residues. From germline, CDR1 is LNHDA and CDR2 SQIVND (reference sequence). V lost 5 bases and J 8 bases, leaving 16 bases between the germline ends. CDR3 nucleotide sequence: TGTGCCAGTAGTCTGAAGACTAGTTGGGATGAGCAGTTCTTC. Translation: CASSLKTSWDEQFF.

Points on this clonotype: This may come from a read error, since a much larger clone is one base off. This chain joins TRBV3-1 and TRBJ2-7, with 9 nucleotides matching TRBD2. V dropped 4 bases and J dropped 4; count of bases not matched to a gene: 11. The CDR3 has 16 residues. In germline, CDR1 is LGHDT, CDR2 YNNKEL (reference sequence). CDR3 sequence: CASSPRGRGRGYEQYF. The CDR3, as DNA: TGTGCCAGCAGCCCCCGCGGTCGCGGGAGGGGATACGAGCAGTACTTC.

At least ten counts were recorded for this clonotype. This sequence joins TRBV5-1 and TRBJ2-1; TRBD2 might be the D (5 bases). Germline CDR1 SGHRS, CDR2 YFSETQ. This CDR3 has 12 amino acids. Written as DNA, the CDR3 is TGCGCTAGCCGGGCGGACGGGGATGAGCAGTTCTTC. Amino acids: CASRADGDEQFF.

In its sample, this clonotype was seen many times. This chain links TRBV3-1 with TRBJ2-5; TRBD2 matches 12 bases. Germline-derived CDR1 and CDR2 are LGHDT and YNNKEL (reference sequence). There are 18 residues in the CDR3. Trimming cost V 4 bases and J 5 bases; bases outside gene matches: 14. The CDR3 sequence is CASSRVLAGGGRWETQYF. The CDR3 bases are TGTGCCAGCAGCCGCGTACTAGCGGGAGGAGGCCGTTGGGAGACCCAGTACTTC.

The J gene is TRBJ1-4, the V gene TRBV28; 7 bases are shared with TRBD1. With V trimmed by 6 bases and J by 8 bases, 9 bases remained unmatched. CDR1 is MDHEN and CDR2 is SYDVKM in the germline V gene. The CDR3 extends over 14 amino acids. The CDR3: CASRVGDSGEKLFF. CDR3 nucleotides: TGTGCCAGCAGAGTTGGGGACAGCGGGGAAAAACTGTTTTTT.

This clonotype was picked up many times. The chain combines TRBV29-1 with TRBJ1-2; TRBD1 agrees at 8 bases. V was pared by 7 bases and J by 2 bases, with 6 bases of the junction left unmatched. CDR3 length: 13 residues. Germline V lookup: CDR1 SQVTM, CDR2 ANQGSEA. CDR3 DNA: TGCAGCGCGGACAGGGTGGGGAACTATGGCTACACCTTC. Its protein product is CSADRVGNYGYTF.

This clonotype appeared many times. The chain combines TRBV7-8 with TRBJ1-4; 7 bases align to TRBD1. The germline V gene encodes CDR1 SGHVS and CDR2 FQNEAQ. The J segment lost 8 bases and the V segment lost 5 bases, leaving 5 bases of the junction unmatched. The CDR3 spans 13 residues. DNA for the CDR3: TGTGCCAGCAGCCTCGGGACAGAGGAAAAACTGTTTTTT. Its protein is CASSLGTEEKLFF.